Listed below are T cell receptor beta chains from one sample, sequenced in a study of T-cell memory formation after mild COVID-19. One entry per CDR3 protein results from TCRdb running MiXCR on the 5' RACE reads. The data contain about 150,000 distinct CDR3 sequences, 6% to 6.5% of them seen just once; the ten biggest clones take up approximately 2%. The specimen sequenced was PBMCs or a T cell subset sorted from them (not recorded which). The receptors come from an adult woman who had mild COVID-19 (a few samples of this study predate the infection). Cell type and time point are not known. CDR3s include the opening cysteine and the closing phenylalanine or tryptophan. The D gene is left open where the match is weak. Part of the rows lack a size; the others show once, few, many or a class for expanded clones.

D | J | size | V | CDR3 | DNA
TRBD1 | TRBJ2-2 | many | TRBV5-1 | CASSTGQGSNTGELFF | TGCGCCAGCAGCACGGGACAGGGGAGCAACACCGGGGAGCTGTTTTTT
TRBD1 | TRBJ2-3 | - | TRBV9 | CASSVWTGEPDTQYF | TGTGCCAGCAGCGTATGGACAGGGGAGCCAGATACGCAGTATTTT
- | TRBJ1-2 | - | TRBV7-2 | CASSPPNNYGYTF | TGTGCCAGCAGCCCTCCCAATAACTATGGCTACACCTTC
TRBD1 | TRBJ2-7 | many | TRBV6-5 | CASRLTGDSYEQYF | TGTGCCAGCAGATTAACAGGGGATTCCTACGAGCAGTACTTC
- | TRBJ1-1 | few | TRBV6-5 | CASSYTPARLGNTEAFF | TGTGCCAGCAGTTACACCCCAGCGCGTTTGGGTAACACTGAAGCTTTCTTT
TRBD1 | TRBJ2-5 | many | TRBV5-6 | CASSYRGQGTETQYF | TGTGCCAGCAGCTACCGGGGACAGGGGACGGAGACCCAGTACTTC
- | TRBJ2-3 | - | TRBV24-1 | CATSRREPTDTQYF | TGTGCCACCAGCCGTCGGGAGCCCACAGATACGCAGTATTTT
- | TRBJ2-3 | many | TRBV18 | CASSPPGASTDTQYF | TGTGCCAGCTCACCTCCGGGAGCGTCAACAGATACGCAGTATTTT
TRBD1 | TRBJ2-5 | many | TRBV7-9 | CASSPGQQKETQYF | TGTGCCAGCAGCCCGGGACAGCAGAAAGAGACCCAGTACTTC
- | TRBJ2-7 | few | TRBV20-1 | CSARDLPGVSYEQYF | TGCAGTGCTAGAGATCTCCCGGGGGTCTCCTACGAGCAGTACTTC
TRBD2 | TRBJ2-7 | many | TRBV6-6 | CASSSPGDSGSGYEQYF | TGTGCCAGCAGTTCCCCCGGGGATAGCGGGAGTGGCTACGAGCAGTACTTC
- | TRBJ2-7 | - | TRBV18 | CASSPQGIGGNYEQYF | TGTGCCAGCTCACCACAGGGGATTGGGGGAAACTACGAGCAGTACTTC
- | TRBJ1-6 | - | TRBV12-3/TRBV12-4 | CASSFNIPASPLHF | TGTGCCAGCAGTTTTAATATTCCCGCTTCACCCCTCCACTTT
- | TRBJ2-7 | - | TRBV2 | CASSEAGAQYF | TGTGCCAGCAGTGAAGCCGGGGCGCAGTACTTC
TRBD1 | TRBJ2-1 | - | TRBV20-1 | CSAGTGTGYDEQFF | TGCAGTGCTGGCACCGGGACAGGGTACGATGAGCAGTTCTTC
TRBD2 | TRBJ2-2 | - | TRBV7-2 | CASRVAGARGELFF | TGTGCCAGCAGAGTAGCGGGAGCGCGCGGGGAGCTGTTTTTT
TRBD2 | TRBJ2-1 | many | TRBV29-1 | CSVGEAGASYNEQFF | TGCAGCGTTGGGGAGGCGGGAGCTTCCTACAATGAGCAGTTCTTC
- | TRBJ1-2 | many | TRBV6-5 | CASTWDRNYGYTF | TGTGCCAGCACCTGGGACCGAAACTATGGCTACACCTTC
- | TRBJ2-5 | - | TRBV5-5 | CASRFLGGVETQYF | TGTGCCAGCAGGTTCCTAGGGGGGGTAGAGACCCAGTACTTC
- | TRBJ1-1 | many | TRBV7-9 | CASSLRPTNTEAFF | TGTGCCAGCAGCTTAAGGCCCACGAACACTGAAGCTTTCTTT
- | TRBJ2-3 | many | TRBV5-1 | CASSPEPGDTQYF | TGCGCCAGCAGCCCTGAGCCTGGGGATACGCAGTATTTT
- | TRBJ1-2 | many | TRBV25-1 | CASKTVYGYTF | TGTGCCAGCAAGACTGTCTATGGCTACACCTTC
- | TRBJ2-7 | many | TRBV4-2 | CASGRDITSSYEQYF | TGTGCCAGCGGACGGGACATCACAAGCTCCTACGAGCAGTACTTC
- | TRBJ2-7 | - | TRBV20-1 | CSASSGQDYYEQYF | TGCAGTGCTAGCTCAGGGCAAGACTACTACGAGCAGTACTTC
- | TRBJ2-1 | - | TRBV7-2 | CASSPIVSGPYNEQFF | TGTGCCAGCAGCCCGATAGTTTCAGGCCCTTACAATGAGCAGTTCTTC
- | TRBJ1-1 | few | TRBV2 | CASSEYTEAFF | TGTGCCAGCAGTGAATACACTGAAGCTTTCTTT
- | TRBJ2-7 | many | TRBV12-3/TRBV12-4 | CASSPYRRTNQAYEQYF | TGTGCCAGCAGTCCCTACCGCCGGACTAACCAGGCCTACGAGCAGTACTTC
- | TRBJ2-5 | few | TRBV4-1 | CASSPGPTTSQYF | TGCGCCAGCAGCCCCGGACCGACGACGTCTCAGTACTTC
- | TRBJ2-2 | many | TRBV5-1 | CASSLDGNTGELFF | TGCGCCAGCAGCTTGGACGGGAACACCGGGGAGCTGTTTTTT
TRBD1 | TRBJ2-3 | many | TRBV27 | CASSLDRVGDTQYF | TGTGCCAGCAGTCTGGACAGGGTTGGAGATACGCAGTATTTT
- | TRBJ2-1 | many | TRBV3-1 | CASSQFNNEQFF | TGTGCCAGCAGCCAATTTAACAATGAGCAGTTCTTC
- | TRBJ1-1 | many | TRBV12-3/TRBV12-4 | CASSLGRNTEAFF | TGTGCCAGCAGTTTGGGACGGAACACTGAAGCTTTCTTT
TRBD1 | TRBJ1-1 | - | TRBV3-1 | CASSQGAGTGNTEAFF | TGTGCCAGCAGCCAAGGAGCCGGGACAGGAAACACTGAAGCTTTCTTT
TRBD1 | TRBJ2-7 | many | TRBV12-3/TRBV12-4 | CASTPPGRDSGEQYF | TGTGCCAGCACCCCCCCCGGCAGGGACAGTGGCGAGCAGTACTTC
- | TRBJ2-1 | many | TRBV5-5 | CASSLGTGWAEQFF | TGTGCCAGCAGCTTGGGAACAGGGTGGGCTGAGCAGTTCTTC
- | TRBJ1-1 | many | TRBV27 | CASRPWKELANLEAFF | TGTGCCAGCAGACCCTGGAAAGAACTCGCTAACTTAGAAGCTTTCTTT
TRBD1 | TRBJ2-5 | few | TRBV12-3/TRBV12-4 | CASSEGGQTQYF | TGTGCCAGCAGTGAAGGGGGCCAGACCCAGTACTTC
TRBD2 | TRBJ2-7 | - | TRBV7-2 | CASSLELAGPYEQYF | TGTGCCAGCAGCTTGGAGCTAGCGGGGCCGTACGAGCAGTACTTC
- | TRBJ1-6 | few | TRBV27 | CASSFGIGSPLHF | TGTGCCAGCAGTTTTGGTATCGGGTCACCCCTCCACTTT
- | TRBJ2-3 | many | TRBV20-1 | CSASVGRGTDTQYF | TGCAGTGCTAGTGTAGGCCGTGGCACAGATACGCAGTATTTT
TRBD1 | TRBJ2-2 | many | TRBV4-2 | CASSQSWAGGSTGELFF | TGTGCCAGCAGCCAATCTTGGGCAGGGGGCTCCACCGGGGAGCTGTTTTTT
- | TRBJ2-7 | - | TRBV4-3 | CASSQDAGYFDRPYEQYF | TGCGCCAGCAGCCAAGACGCAGGATATTTCGACAGGCCCTACGAGCAGTACTTC
TRBD2 | TRBJ2-2 | - | TRBV12-3/TRBV12-4 | CASSLPSGIVSGELFF | TGTGCCAGCAGTTTGCCTAGCGGGATTGTAAGCGGGGAGCTGTTTTTT
- | TRBJ2-7 | many | TRBV5-1 | CASARLQGYEQYF | TGCGCCAGCGCACGGTTACAAGGTTACGAGCAGTACTTC
- | TRBJ2-7 | many | TRBV29-1 | CSVASTFRGEAYEQYF | TGCAGCGTTGCCTCCACTTTCAGGGGTGAGGCGTACGAGCAGTACTTC
TRBD1 | TRBJ1-1 | few | TRBV5-1 | CASSPDRGLGTEAFF | TGCGCCAGCAGCCCGGACAGGGGGCTAGGGACTGAAGCTTTCTTT
TRBD2 | TRBJ2-1 | many | TRBV7-8 | CASSLAAGGSNEQFF | TGTGCCAGCAGCTTAGCAGCGGGAGGAAGCAATGAGCAGTTCTTC
- | TRBJ1-4 | few | TRBV6-6 | CASQRRTNEKLFF | TGTGCCAGCCAGCGAAGGACTAATGAAAAACTGTTTTTT
TRBD1 | TRBJ1-5 | few | TRBV2 | CASSDEGTGNQPQHF | TGTGCCAGCAGTGACGAGGGGACAGGAAATCAGCCCCAGCATTTT
- | TRBJ1-1 | - | TRBV5-1 | CASSLERQNTEAFF | TGCGCCAGCAGCCTGGAAAGGCAGAACACTGAAGCTTTCTTT
- | TRBJ2-5 | many | TRBV10-3 | CAISESNQETQYF | TGTGCCATCAGTGAATCTAACCAAGAGACCCAGTACTTC
TRBD2 | TRBJ2-2 | - | TRBV6-5 | CASSPLAGVITGELFF | TGTGCCAGCAGCCCACTAGCGGGGGTTATCACCGGGGAGCTGTTTTTT
- | TRBJ1-2 | many | TRBV7-2 | CASSFQGHGYTF | TGTGCCAGCAGCTTCCAGGGCCATGGCTACACCTTC